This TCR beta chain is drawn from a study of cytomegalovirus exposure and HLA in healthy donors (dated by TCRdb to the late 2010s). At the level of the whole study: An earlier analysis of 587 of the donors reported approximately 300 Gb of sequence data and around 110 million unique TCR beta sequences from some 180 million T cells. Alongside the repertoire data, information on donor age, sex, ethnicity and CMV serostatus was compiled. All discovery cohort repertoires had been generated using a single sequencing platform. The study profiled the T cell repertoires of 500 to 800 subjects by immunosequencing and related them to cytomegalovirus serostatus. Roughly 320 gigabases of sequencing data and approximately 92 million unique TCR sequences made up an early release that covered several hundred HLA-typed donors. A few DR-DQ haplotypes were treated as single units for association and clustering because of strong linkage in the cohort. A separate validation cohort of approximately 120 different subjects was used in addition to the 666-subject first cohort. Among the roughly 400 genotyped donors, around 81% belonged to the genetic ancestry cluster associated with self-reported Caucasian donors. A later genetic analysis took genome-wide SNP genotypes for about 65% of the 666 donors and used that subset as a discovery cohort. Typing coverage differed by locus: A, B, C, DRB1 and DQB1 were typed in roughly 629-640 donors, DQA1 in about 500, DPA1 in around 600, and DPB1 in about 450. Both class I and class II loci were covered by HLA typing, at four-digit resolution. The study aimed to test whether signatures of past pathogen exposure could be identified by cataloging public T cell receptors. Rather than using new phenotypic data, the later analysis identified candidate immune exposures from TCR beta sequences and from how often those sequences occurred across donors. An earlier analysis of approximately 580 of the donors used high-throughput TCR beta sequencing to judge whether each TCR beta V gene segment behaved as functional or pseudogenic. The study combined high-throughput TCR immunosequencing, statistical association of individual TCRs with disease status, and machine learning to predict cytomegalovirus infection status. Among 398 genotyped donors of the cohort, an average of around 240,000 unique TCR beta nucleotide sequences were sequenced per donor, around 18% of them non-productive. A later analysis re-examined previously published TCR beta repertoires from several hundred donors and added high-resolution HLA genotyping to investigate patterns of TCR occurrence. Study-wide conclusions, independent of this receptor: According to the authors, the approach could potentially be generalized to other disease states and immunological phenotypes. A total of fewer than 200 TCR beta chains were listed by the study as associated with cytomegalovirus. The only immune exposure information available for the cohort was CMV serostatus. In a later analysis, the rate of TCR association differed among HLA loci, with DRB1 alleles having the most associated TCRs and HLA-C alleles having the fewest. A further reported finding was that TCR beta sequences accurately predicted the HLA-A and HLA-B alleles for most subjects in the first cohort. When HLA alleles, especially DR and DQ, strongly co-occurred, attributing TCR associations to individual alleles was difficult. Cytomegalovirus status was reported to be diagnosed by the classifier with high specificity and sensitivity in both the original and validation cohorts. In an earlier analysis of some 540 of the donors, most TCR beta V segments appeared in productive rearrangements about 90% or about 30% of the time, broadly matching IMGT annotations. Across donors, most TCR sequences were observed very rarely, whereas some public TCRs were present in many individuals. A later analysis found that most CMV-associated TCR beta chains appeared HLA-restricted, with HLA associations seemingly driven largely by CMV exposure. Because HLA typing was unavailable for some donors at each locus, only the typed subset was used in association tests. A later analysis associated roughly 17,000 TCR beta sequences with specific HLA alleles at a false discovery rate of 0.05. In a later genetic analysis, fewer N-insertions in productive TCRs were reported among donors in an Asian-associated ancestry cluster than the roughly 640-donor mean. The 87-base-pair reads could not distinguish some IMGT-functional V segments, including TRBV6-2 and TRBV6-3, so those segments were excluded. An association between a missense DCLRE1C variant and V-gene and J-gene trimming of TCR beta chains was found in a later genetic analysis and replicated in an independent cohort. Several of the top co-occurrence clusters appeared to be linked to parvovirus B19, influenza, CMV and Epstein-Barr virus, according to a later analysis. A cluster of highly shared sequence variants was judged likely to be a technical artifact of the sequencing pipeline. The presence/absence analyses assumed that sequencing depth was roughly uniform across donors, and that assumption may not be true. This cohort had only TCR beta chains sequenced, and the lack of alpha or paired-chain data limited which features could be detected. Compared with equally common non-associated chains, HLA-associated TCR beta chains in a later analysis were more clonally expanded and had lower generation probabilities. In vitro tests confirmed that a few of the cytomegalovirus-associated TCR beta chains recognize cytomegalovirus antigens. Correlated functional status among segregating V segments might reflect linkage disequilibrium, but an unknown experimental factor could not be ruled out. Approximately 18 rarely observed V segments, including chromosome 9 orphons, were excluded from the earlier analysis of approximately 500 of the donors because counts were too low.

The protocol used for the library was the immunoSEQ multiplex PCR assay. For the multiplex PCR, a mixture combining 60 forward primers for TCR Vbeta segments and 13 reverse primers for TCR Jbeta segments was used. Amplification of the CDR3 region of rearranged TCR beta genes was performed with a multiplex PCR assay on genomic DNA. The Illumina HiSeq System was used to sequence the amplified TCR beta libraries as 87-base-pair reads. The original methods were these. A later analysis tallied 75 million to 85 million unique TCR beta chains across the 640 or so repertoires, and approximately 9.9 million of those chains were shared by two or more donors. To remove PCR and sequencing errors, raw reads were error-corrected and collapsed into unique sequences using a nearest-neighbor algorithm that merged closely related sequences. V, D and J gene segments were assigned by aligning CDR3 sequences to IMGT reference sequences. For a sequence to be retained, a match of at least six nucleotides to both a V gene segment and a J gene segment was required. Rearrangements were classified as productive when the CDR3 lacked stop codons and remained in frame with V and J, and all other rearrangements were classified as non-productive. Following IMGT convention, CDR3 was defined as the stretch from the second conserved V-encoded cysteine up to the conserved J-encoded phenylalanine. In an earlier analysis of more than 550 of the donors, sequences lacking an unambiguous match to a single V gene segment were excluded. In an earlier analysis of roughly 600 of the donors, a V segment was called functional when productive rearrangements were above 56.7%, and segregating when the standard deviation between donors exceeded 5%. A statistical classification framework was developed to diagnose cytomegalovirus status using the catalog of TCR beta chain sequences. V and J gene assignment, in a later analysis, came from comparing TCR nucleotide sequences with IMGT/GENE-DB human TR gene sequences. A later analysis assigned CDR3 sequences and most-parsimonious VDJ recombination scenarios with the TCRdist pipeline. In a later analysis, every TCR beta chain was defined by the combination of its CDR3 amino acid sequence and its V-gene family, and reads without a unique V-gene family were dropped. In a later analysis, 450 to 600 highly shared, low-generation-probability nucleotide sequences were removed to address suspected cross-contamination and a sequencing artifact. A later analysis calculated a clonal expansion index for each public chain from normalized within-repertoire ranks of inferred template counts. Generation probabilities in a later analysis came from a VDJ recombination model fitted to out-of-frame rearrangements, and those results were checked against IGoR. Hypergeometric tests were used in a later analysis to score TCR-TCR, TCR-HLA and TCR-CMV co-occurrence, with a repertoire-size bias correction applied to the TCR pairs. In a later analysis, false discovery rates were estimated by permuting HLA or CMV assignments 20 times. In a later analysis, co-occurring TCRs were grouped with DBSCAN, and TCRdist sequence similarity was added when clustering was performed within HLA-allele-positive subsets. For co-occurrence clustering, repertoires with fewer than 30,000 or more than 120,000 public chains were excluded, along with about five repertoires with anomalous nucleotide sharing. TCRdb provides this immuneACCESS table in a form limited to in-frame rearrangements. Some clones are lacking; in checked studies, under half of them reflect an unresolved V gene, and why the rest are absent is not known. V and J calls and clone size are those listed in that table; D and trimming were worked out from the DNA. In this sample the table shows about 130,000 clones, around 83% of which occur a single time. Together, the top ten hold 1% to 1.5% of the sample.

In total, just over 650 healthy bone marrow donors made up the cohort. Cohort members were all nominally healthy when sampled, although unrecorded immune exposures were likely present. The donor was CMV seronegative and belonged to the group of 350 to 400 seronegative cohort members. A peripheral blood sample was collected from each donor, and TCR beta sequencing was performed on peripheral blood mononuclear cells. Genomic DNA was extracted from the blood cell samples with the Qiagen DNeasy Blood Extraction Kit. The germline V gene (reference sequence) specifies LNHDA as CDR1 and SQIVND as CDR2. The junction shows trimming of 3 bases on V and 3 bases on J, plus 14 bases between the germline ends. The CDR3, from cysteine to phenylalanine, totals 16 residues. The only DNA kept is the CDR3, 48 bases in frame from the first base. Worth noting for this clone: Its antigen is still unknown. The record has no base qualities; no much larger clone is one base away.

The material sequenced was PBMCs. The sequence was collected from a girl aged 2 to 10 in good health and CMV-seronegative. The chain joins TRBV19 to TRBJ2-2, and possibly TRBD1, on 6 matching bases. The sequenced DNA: TGTGCCAGTAGTATCCAGGGGCCTGGTTACACCGGGGAGCTGTTTTTT. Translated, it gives CASSIQGPGYTGELFF.